The 11 T cell receptor beta chains listed next were all sequenced from one sample in a study of siplizumab effects on memory and regulatory T cells. TCRdb's copy holds only in-frame clones and misses some; the assay was immunoSEQ multiplex PCR. The sample lists some 80,000 clones; just under 95% were seen once. Sequencing was performed on CD8+ T cells sorted from blood. Source of these receptors: a human donor in good health.

This clone appeared a single time. The chain couples TRBV7-8 to TRBJ2-1; 8 bases are shared with TRBD2. Trimming removed 1 base from V and 9 bases from J; junction bases left unmatched: 8. Looked up from germline, CDR1 is SGHVS and CDR2 is FQNEAQ. The CDR3 runs to 15 residues. CDR3: CASSLEGTSWGEQFF. For the CDR3, the DNA is TGTGCCAGCAGCTTAGAGGGGACTAGTTGGGGTGAGCAGTTCTTC. Full variable domain (missing parts from reference TRBV7-8 and TRBJ2-1): GAGVSQSPRYKVAKRGQDVALRCDPISGHVSLFWYQQALGQGPEFLTYFQNEAQLDKSGLPSDRFFAERPEGSVSTLKIQRTQQEDSAVYLCASSLEGTSWGEQFFGPGTRLTVL.

This clone was counted a single time. The V and J genes are TRBV27 and TRBJ2-7; 13 bases match TRBD2. Looked up from germline, CDR1 is MNHEY and CDR2 is SMNVEV (reference sequence). This CDR3 comprises 16 residues. V lost 0 bases and J lost 2; bases outside the gene matches: 1. The CDR3 reads CASSLSGLAGTYEQYF. The CDR3, as DNA: TGTGCCAGCAGTTTATCGGGACTAGCGGGGACCTACGAGCAGTACTTC.

This clone is a singleton in its sample. The chain couples TRBV11-3 to TRBJ1-1, with D possibly matching TRBD1 (5 bases). V lost 2 bases and J lost 1, with 8 bases in between. CDR1 and CDR2 (germline): SGHNT, YENEEA. The CDR3 is made up of 14 amino acids. The CDR3 region is CASSLTGTNTEAFF. The CDR3 bases are TGTGCCAGCAGCTTAACAGGAACGAACACTGAAGCTTTCTTT.

CDR3 coding DNA: TGTGCCAGCAGCTTACCCCCCGGCTACGAGCAGTACTTC. This codes for CASSLPPGYEQYF. This chain links TRBV7-8 with TRBJ2-7; D call uncertain. The CDR3 is 13 residues long. V lost 2 bases and J lost 3, with 8 bases in between. Per germline, CDR1 SGHVS and CDR2 FQNEAQ.

In its sample, this clone was seen once. The J gene is TRBJ2-3, the V gene TRBV29-1, with 10 bases lining up with TRBD2. Per the germline V gene, CDR1 is SQVTM and CDR2 is ANQGSEA. CDR3 length: 13 residues. V shed 6 bases, J shed 5 bases, and the junction held 5 bases outside the gene matches. The CDR3 loop is CSVGLAVVDTQYF. For the CDR3, the DNA is TGCAGCGTCGGACTAGCGGTTGTAGATACGCAGTATTTT.

The CDR3 is CASSVGGQVNTEAFF. The CDR3 bases are TGTGCCAGCAGCGTAGGGGGACAGGTGAACACTGAAGCTTTCTTT. The chain combines TRBV9 with TRBJ1-1; TRBD1 matches 8 bases. Trimming took 0 bases from V and 0 from J; bases not matched to a gene: 1. The CDR3 contains 15 residues. Germline values: CDR1 SGDLS, CDR2 YYNGEE.

V is TRBV19 and J is TRBJ2-1; unclear D gene. CDR1 LNHDA and CDR2 SQIVND come from the germline V gene (reference sequence). This CDR3 contains 17 residues. The V gene lost 5 bases and the J gene lost 5 bases, with 22 bases spanning the gap. Written as DNA, the CDR3 is TGTGCCAGTAGTGCAGTTGTGTGGGTTTTTTCGGACAATGAGCAGTTCTTC. Translated: CASSAVVWVFSDNEQFF. Drawing the rest from reference TRBV19 and TRBJ2-1, the complete variable domain is DGGITQSPKYLFRKEGQNVTLSCEQNLNHDAMYWYRQDPGQGLRLIYYSQIVNDFQKGDIAEGYSVSREKKESFPLTVTSAQKNPTAFYLCASSAVVWVFSDNEQFFGPGTRLTVL.

The table lists this clone with a count of one. In nucleotides, the CDR3 is TGTGCCAGCAGCTTCGTAACCGGATCTGAAGCTTTCTTT. Amino acid sequence: CASSFVTGSEAFF. V and J are TRBV5-4 and TRBJ1-1; no clear D gene. Per the germline V gene, CDR1 is SGHNT and CDR2 is YYREEE (reference sequence). The CDR3 length is 13 residues. V shed 2 bases and J shed 6 bases, with 11 bases lying between them.

V gene TRBV7-6 combines with J gene TRBJ1-1; no reliable D call. The CDR3 runs 14 residues. CDR1 is SGHVS and CDR2 is FNYEAQ in the germline V gene. With 0 bases removed from V and 2 bases from J, the gap between germline ends came to 7 bases. In DNA form, the CDR3 reads TGTGCCAGCAGCTTAGCGGAGGGAAACACTGAAGCTTTCTTT. It encodes CASSLAEGNTEAFF.

This chain uses TRBV5-8 with TRBJ2-5; D possibly corresponds to TRBD1 (5 bases). The V gene's germline CDR1 is SGHTS and CDR2 YDEGEE. CDR3 length equals 15 residues. The V end lost 4 bases, the J end lost 0 bases, and 13 bases lay between the germline ends. CDR3 protein: CASSQRTGDQETQYF. DNA of the CDR3: TGTGCCAGCAGCCAACGTACAGGTGACCAAGAGACCCAGTACTTC.

The gene calls are TRBV2 and TRBJ2-3; tentative D call: TRBD2 (6 bases). The ends were cut back, 6 bases at V and 7 bases at J, with 17 bases in the middle. Germline V lookup: CDR1 SNHLY, CDR2 FYNNEI. CDR3 length: 14 residues. CDR3 region: CASSPPRETHTQYF. The CDR3, as DNA: TGTGCCAGCAGCCCCCCCCGGGAGACTCATACGCAGTATTTT.